This T cell receptor beta chain is drawn from a study of cytomegalovirus exposure and HLA in healthy donors. Overall study: When 350 to 400 donors were genotyped, about 81% of them were found to fall in the Caucasian-associated ancestry cluster. Study findings and constraints: In a later analysis, HLA-associated TCR beta chains were more clonally expanded than equally common others.

About this clone itself: The antigen remains undetermined.

Trimming removed 7 bases from V and 0 bases from J, with 13 bases in between. CDR1 is LNHNV, CDR2 YYDKDF, per germline (reference sequence). The CDR3 runs 16 residues. The PCR made use of 60 Vbeta and 13 Jbeta primers. Profiling relied on immunoSEQ multiplex PCR, and the TCRdb table lists in-frame clones only, not all of them. The repertoire holds approximately 140,000 clones, approximately 80% seen once, with around 4.9% in the top ten. The chain couples TRBV15 to TRBJ1-6; D call uncertain. Sequenced: PBMCs. The receptor's source is a male donor in good health and CMV-seronegative. CDR3 bases: TGTGCCACCACCTTTAGTTCGAGCTCCTATAATTCACCCCTCCACTTT. Its protein product is CATTFSSSSYNSPLHF.